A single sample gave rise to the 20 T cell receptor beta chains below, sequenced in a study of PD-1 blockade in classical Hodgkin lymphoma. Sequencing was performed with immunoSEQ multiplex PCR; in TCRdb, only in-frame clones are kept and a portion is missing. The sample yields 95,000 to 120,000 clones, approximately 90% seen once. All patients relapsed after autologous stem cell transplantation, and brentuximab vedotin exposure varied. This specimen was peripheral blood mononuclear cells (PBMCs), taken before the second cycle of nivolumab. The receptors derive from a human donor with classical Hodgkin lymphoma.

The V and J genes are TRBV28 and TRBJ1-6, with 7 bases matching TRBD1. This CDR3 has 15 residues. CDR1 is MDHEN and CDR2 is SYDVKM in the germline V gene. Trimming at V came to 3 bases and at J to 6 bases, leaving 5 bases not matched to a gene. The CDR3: CASSLGGQTNSPLHF. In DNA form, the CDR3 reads TGTGCCAGCAGTTTGGGGGGACAGACTAATTCACCCCTCCACTTT. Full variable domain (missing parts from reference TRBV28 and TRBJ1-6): DVKVTQSSRYLVKRTGEKVFLECVQDMDHENMFWYRQDPGLGLRLIYFSYDVKMKEKGDIPEGYSVSREKKERFSLILESASTNQTSMYLCASSLGGQTNSPLHFGNGTRLTVT.

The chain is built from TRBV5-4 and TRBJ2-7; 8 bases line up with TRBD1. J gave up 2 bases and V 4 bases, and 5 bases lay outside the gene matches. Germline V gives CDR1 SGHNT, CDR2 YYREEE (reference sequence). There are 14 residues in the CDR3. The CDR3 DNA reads TGTGCCAGCAGCCCTGGCAGGGGGCCCTACGAGCAGTACTTC. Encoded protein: CASSPGRGPYEQYF.

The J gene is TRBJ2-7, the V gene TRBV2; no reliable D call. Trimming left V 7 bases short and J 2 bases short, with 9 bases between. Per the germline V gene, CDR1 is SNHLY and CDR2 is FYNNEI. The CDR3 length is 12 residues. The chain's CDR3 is CASMTPAYEQYF. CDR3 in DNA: TGTGCCAGCATGACACCTGCCTACGAGCAGTACTTC. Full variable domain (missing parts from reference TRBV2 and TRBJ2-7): EPEVTQTPSHQVTQMGQEVILRCVPISNHLYFYWYRQILGQKVEFLVSFYNNEISEKSEIFDDQFSVERPDGSNFTLKIRSTKLEDSAMYFCASMTPAYEQYFGPGTRLTVT.

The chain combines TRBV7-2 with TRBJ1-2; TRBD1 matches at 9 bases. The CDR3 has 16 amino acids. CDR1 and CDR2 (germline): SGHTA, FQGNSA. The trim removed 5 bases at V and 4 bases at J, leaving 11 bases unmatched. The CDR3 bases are TGTGCCAGCAGCAATTCCGGGACAGGGCATCGCTATGGCTACACCTTC. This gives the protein CASSNSGTGHRYGYTF.

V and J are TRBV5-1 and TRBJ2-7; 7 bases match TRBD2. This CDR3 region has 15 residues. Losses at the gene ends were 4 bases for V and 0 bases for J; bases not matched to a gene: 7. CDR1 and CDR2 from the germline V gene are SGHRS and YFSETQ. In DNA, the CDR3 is TGCGCCAGCAGCCTGTTGGGGGGGACCTCCTACGAGCAGTACTTC. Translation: CASSLLGGTSYEQYF.

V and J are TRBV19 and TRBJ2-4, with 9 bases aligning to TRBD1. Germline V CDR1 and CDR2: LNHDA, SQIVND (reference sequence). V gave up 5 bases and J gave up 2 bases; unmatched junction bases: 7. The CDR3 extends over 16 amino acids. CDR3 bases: TGTGCCAGTAGTCTGGACAGGGGATATACCAAAAACATTCAGTACTTC. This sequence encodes CASSLDRGYTKNIQYF.

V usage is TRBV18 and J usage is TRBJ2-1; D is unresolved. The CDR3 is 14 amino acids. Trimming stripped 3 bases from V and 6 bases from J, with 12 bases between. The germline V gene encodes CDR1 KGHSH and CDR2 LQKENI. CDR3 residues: CASSPAAAGNEQFF. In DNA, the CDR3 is TGTGCCAGCTCACCCGCAGCAGCAGGCAATGAGCAGTTCTTC.

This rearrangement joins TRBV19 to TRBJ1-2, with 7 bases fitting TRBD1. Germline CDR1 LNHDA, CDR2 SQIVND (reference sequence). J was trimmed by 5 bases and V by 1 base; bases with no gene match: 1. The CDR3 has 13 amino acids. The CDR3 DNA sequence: TGTGCCAGTAGTATAGGGACAGGATATGGCTACACCTTC. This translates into CASSIGTGYGYTF.

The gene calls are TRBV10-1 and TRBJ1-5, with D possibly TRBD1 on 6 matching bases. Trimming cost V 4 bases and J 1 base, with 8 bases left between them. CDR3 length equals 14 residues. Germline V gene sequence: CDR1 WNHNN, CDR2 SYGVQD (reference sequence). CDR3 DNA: TGCGCCAGCAGTGTGAGGGGGAGCAATCAGCCCCAGCATTTT. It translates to CASSVRGSNQPQHF.

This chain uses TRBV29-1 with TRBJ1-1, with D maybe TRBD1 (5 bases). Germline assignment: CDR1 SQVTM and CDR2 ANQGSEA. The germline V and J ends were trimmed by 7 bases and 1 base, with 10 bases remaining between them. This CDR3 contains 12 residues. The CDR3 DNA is TGCAGCGCCCGAGGGGCGAACACTGAAGCTTTCTTT. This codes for CSARGANTEAFF.

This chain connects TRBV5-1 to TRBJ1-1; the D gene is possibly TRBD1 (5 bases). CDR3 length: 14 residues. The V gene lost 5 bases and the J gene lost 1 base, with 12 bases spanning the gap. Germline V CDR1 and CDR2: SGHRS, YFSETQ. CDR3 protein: CASRVGGGNTEAFF. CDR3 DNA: TGCGCCAGCAGGGTGGGTGGGGGGAACACTGAAGCTTTCTTT.

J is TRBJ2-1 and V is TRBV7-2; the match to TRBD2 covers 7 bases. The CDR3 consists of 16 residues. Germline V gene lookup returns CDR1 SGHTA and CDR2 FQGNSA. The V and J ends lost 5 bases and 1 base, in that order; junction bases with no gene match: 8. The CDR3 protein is CASSPVSGNSYNEQFF. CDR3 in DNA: TGTGCCAGCAGCCCCGTAAGCGGGAATTCCTACAATGAGCAGTTCTTC.

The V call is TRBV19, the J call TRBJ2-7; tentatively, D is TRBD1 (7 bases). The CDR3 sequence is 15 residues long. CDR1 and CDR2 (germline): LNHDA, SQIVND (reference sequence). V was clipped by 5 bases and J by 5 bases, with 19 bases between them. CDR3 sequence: CASSASYRGGNEQYF. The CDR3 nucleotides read TGTGCCAGTAGTGCTTCCTACAGGGGCGGGAACGAGCAGTACTTC.

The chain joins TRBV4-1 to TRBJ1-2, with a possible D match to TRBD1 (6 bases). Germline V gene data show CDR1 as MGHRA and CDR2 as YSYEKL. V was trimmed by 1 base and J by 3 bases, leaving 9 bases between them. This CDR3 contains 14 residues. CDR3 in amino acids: CASSQAGVYYGYTF. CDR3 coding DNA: TGCGCCAGCAGCCAAGCAGGGGTTTACTATGGCTACACCTTC.

CDR3 DNA sequence: TGTGCCAGCAGCGCCTTTGGGGATCCCAACAATGAGCAGTTCTTC. Translated: CASSAFGDPNNEQFF. The chain joins TRBV5-4 to TRBJ2-1, with D unresolved. The CDR3 length is 15 residues. Germline CDR1 is SGHNT and CDR2 is YYREEE (reference sequence). V gave up 4 bases and J gave up 5 bases, with 16 bases separating them.

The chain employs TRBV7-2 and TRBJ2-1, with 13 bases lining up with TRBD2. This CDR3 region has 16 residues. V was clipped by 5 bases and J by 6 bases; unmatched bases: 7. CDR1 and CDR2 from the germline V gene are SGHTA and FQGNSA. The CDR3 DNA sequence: TGTGCCAGCAGCACGGGAGGACTAGCGGGAGCCAATGAGCAGTTCTTC. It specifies CASSTGGLAGANEQFF.

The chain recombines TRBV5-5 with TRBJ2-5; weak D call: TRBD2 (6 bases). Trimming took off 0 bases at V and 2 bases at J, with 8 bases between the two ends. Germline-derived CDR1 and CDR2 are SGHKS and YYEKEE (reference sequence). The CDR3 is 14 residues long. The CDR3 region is CASSLGRVQETQYF. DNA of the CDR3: TGTGCCAGCAGCTTGGGGAGGGTACAAGAGACCCAGTACTTC.

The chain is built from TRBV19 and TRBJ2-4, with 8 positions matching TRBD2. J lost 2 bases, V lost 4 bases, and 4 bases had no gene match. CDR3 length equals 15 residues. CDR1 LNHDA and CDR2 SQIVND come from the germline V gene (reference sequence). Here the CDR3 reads CASSSGGRTKNIQYF. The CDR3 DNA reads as TGTGCCAGTAGTAGCGGGGGGAGGACCAAAAACATTCAGTACTTC.

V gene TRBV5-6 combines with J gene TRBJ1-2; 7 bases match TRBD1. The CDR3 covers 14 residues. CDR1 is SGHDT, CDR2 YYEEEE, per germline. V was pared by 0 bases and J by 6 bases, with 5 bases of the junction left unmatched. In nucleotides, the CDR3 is TGTGCCAGCAGCTTGGGGACAGGACGGGATGGCTACACCTTC. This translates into CASSLGTGRDGYTF.

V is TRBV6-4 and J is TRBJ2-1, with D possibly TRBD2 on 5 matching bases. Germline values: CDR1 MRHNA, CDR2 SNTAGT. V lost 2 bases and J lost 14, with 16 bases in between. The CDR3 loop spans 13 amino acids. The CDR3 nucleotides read TGTGCCAGCAGTGACCTCCCGGGGTGGGAGAAGTTCTTC. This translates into CASSDLPGWEKFF.